This TCR beta chain was sequenced during a study of beta chain features in type 1 diabetes. This clone was found a few times. Deletions cut 1 base from V and 0 bases from J, with 10 bases between. This CDR3 is 15 amino acids long. Germline lookup yields CDR1 SGHRS and CDR2 YFSETQ. Sequenced material consisted of expressed TCRB transcripts (all of the isolated RNA was reverse transcribed). The protocol was immunoSEQ multiplex PCR, while the TCRdb copy is restricted to in-frame clones and leaves out a portion. The table includes some 330,000 clones, 9.5% to 12% detected once. This chain connects TRBV5-1 to TRBJ1-1, with D perhaps matching TRBD1 (6 bases). Sequencing was performed on naive CD4+ T cells from blood. The receptor comes from a woman aged 25 to 45 in good health. This CDR3 reads CASSLFTGMNTEAFF. The CDR3 bases are TGCGCCAGCAGCTTGTTCACAGGGATGAACACTGAAGCTTTCTTT. The whole variable domain, filled in from reference TRBV5-1 and TRBJ1-1, reads KAGVTQTPRYLIKTRGQQVTLSCSPISGHRSVSWYQQTPGQGLQFLFEYFSETQRNKGNFPGRFSGRQFSNSRSEMNVSTLELGDSALYLCASSLFTGMNTEAFFGQGTRLTVV.